Below, one T cell receptor beta chain is given with its context. The sample belongs to a study of shared clonotypes between healthy human individuals. TCRdb's table, derived via immunoSEQ multiplex PCR, lists solely in-frame clones and lacks some. The sample contains about 87,000 clones, less than 60% of which appear only once. The CDR3 sequence is 15 residues long. From germline, CDR1 is SEHNR and CDR2 FQNEAQ (reference sequence). J was trimmed by 7 bases and V by 5 bases; bases with no gene match: 10. The receptor was derived from a woman between 40 and 50 years old in good health. Some clones in this sample may be carry-over from other donors' samples. The chain couples TRBV7-9 to TRBJ2-1; 8 bases align to TRBD1. Material: PBMCs. This CDR3 reads CASSPGTGATNEQFF. The CDR3 DNA follows: TGTGCCAGCAGCCCAGGGACAGGAGCCACAAATGAGCAGTTCTTC.